A single sample is the source of the 30 T cell receptor beta chains below, sequenced in a study of cytomegalovirus exposure and HLA in healthy donors. Sequencing used immunoSEQ multiplex PCR; TCRdb keeps in-frame clones, though not all of them. This sample has fewer than 60,000 clones, with 94% found just once. The sequencing sample was made of PBMCs. The receptors were sampled from a woman under 30 in good health and CMV-seropositive.

This chain joins TRBV6-5 and TRBJ2-7, with TRBD2 identical over 7 bases. V was pared by 0 bases and J by 6 bases, with 5 bases of the junction left unmatched. Germline V gene sequence: CDR1 MNHEY, CDR2 SVGAGI. The CDR3 sequence is 14 residues long. CDR3 in amino acids: CASSYSTLAGEQYF. CDR3 DNA sequence: TGTGCCAGCAGTTACTCAACCTTAGCGGGCGAGCAGTACTTC.

The chain combines TRBV6-5 with TRBJ1-3, with TRBD1 as a possible D gene (6 bases). This CDR3 is built from 15 residues. V was cut by 2 bases and J by 4 bases, with 12 bases left in between. CDR1 is MNHEY, CDR2 SVGAGI, per germline. CDR3 loop: CASSYLRGGGNTIYF. The CDR3 nucleotides are TGTGCCAGCAGTTACCTGCGGGGGGGCGGAAACACCATATATTTT.

This CDR3 reads CASSLTGSGSPLHF. For the CDR3, the DNA is TGTGCCAGCAGTTTAACGGGGTCGGGTTCACCCCTCCACTTT. The chain joins TRBV27 to TRBJ1-6; D remains unclear. This CDR3 comprises 14 residues. The germline CDR1 and CDR2 sequences are MNHEY and SMNVEV (reference sequence). Trimming stripped 2 bases from V and 9 bases from J, with 11 bases between.

The chain has TRBV7-8 and TRBJ1-1; tentative D call: TRBD1 (5 bases). The V end lost 1 base, the J end lost 4 bases, and 7 bases lay between the germline ends. Per germline, CDR1 SGHVS and CDR2 FQNEAQ. The CDR3 sequence is 13 residues long. The CDR3 DNA is TGTGCCAGCAGCTTAGAGGGGATCACTGAAGCTTTCTTT. Its protein is CASSLEGITEAFF.

The chain links TRBV19 to TRBJ2-1, with D possibly matching TRBD1 (6 bases). V lost 6 bases, J lost 1 base, and 13 bases lay in between. The CDR3 runs to 15 residues. Germline loops: CDR1 LNHDA, CDR2 SQIVND (reference sequence). CDR3 loop: CASRPGHNSYNEQFF. In DNA form, the CDR3 reads TGTGCCAGTAGACCGGGACATAATTCCTACAATGAGCAGTTCTTC.

Here the CDR3 reads CATSLGRAWNTIYF. CDR3 bases: TGTGCCACCAGTTTGGGGAGGGCCTGGAACACCATATATTTT. The J gene is TRBJ1-3, the V gene TRBV15; D remains unclear. From germline, CDR1 is LNHNV and CDR2 YYDKDF (reference sequence). The CDR3 length is 14 residues. V lost 6 bases and J 7 bases, leaving 16 bases between the germline ends.

This clone occurred once. For the CDR3, the DNA is TGTGCCAGCAGCTTGACGGGGGGAGAGCAGTTCTTC. Protein product: CASSLTGGEQFF. This chain links TRBV5-6 with TRBJ2-1; 7 positions match TRBD2. V shed 1 base and J 10 bases; nucleotides not matched to a gene: 2. The CDR3 consists of 12 residues. Looked up from germline, CDR1 is SGHDT and CDR2 is YYEEEE.

The chain carries TRBV25-1 and TRBJ2-5, with 10 bases fitting TRBD1. This CDR3 comprises 14 residues. Trimming removed 8 bases from V and 3 bases from J; junction bases left unmatched: 6. CDR1 and CDR2 (germline): MGHDK, SYGVNS. The CDR3 loop reads CASVKGTGEETQYF. The DNA for the CDR3 is TGTGCCAGCGTAAAAGGGACAGGGGAAGAGACCCAGTACTTC.

J is TRBJ2-3 and V is TRBV9, with 8 bases identical to TRBD1. V shed 4 bases and J 3 bases; nucleotides not matched to a gene: 7. Per germline, CDR1 SGDLS and CDR2 YYNGEE. This CDR3 spans 15 amino acids. The CDR3 coding sequence is TGTGCCAGCAGCCCTCAGGGGGCACAGACAGATACGCAGTATTTT. Translation: CASSPQGAQTDTQYF.

The count of this clone is one. The chain carries TRBV29-1 and TRBJ2-3; TRBD2 matches at 8 bases. Germline CDR1 SQVTM, CDR2 ANQGSEA. V lost 2 bases, J lost 2 bases, and 6 bases stayed unmatched. CDR3 length: 15 residues. CDR3 protein: CSVEQIAGSTDTQYF. In DNA form, the CDR3 reads TGCAGCGTTGAACAGATAGCGGGGTCCACAGATACGCAGTATTTT.

The rearrangement joins TRBV6-6 to TRBJ1-1; TRBD1 might be the D (5 bases). This CDR3 comprises 14 residues. Trimming stripped 5 bases from V and 3 bases from J, with 13 bases between. Germline V gives CDR1 MNHNY, CDR2 SVGAGI (reference sequence). CDR3 sequence reads: CASSKTVFDTEAFF. CDR3 DNA sequence: TGTGCCAGCAGTAAGACAGTCTTCGACACTGAAGCTTTCTTT.

The chain couples TRBV4-1 to TRBJ2-1; 9 bases match TRBD2. CDR1 MGHRA and CDR2 YSYEKL come from the germline V gene. Unmatched junction bases numbered 11, after V lost 2 bases and J lost 0 bases. The CDR3 has 19 residues. CDR3 loop: CASSQLPLLAGASYNEQFF. The CDR3 bases are TGCGCCAGCAGCCAACTCCCTCTATTAGCGGGAGCCTCCTACAATGAGCAGTTCTTC.

The V call is TRBV19, the J call TRBJ2-5; D might be TRBD2 (6 bases). Trimming removed 3 bases at V and 4 bases at J, with 9 bases between. Germline V lookup: CDR1 LNHDA, CDR2 SQIVND (reference sequence). This CDR3 has 13 residues. CDR3 sequence: CASSIGGRETQYF. The DNA of the CDR3 is TGTGCCAGTAGTATCGGAGGGCGAGAGACCCAGTACTTC.

This sequence joins TRBV19 and TRBJ1-1; D is unresolved. The CDR3 is 12 amino acids. The germline V and J ends were trimmed by 2 bases and 7 bases, with 8 bases remaining between them. Looked up from germline, CDR1 is LNHDA and CDR2 is SQIVND (reference sequence). DNA for the CDR3: TGTGCCAGTAGTATATACGGTGGTGAAGCTTTCTTT. Translating it yields CASSIYGGEAFF.

The rearrangement links TRBV5-6 to TRBJ1-1; TRBD1 matches 11 bases. Germline CDR1 reads SGHDT; CDR2 reads YYEEEE. The CDR3 sequence is 18 residues long. Germline trimming cut 3 bases from V and 4 bases from J; bases unmatched to any gene: 14. The CDR3 DNA follows: TGTGCCAGCAGCTCCGCAGGACAGGGGGCGTTAGGGGCCACTGAAGCTTTCTTT. It is translated as CASSSAGQGALGATEAFF. The full variable domain, completed using reference TRBV5-6 and TRBJ1-1, is DAGVTQSPTHLIKTRGQQVTLRCSPKSGHDTVSWYQQALGQGPQFIFQYYEEEERQRGNFPDRFSGHQFPNYSSELNVNALLLGDSALYLCASSSAGQGALGATEAFFGQGTRLTVV.

This clone was seen once. This chain joins TRBV5-8 and TRBJ2-7, with D perhaps matching TRBD2 (5 bases). Trimming pared 6 bases from V and 1 base from J, leaving 17 bases between. The CDR3 length is 15 residues. The V gene's germline CDR1 is SGHTS and CDR2 YDEGEE. The CDR3 sequence is CASTIPPGSSYEQYF. CDR3 nucleotide sequence: TGTGCCAGCACCATCCCCCCGGGATCTTCCTACGAGCAGTACTTC. Combining the CDR3 with reference TRBV5-8 and TRBJ2-7 gives the whole variable domain EAGVTQSPTHLIKTRGQQATLRCSPISGHTSVYWYQQALGLGLQFLLWYDEGEERNRGNFPPRFSGRQFPNYSSELNVNALELEDSALYLCASTIPPGSSYEQYFGPGTRLTVT.

V gene TRBV9 combines with J gene TRBJ1-1; 7 bases are a match to TRBD1. CDR1 and CDR2 from the germline V gene are SGDLS and YYNGEE. The CDR3 contains 15 residues. Losses at the gene ends were 3 bases for V and 10 bases for J; bases not matched to a gene: 15. CDR3 in DNA: TGTGCCAGCAGCGCGCGAACAGGGGATCAAAATGTAGCTTTCTTT. Translated: CASSARTGDQNVAFF.

The V and J genes are TRBV28 and TRBJ1-2; D is unresolved. The CDR3 has 15 amino acids. From germline, CDR1 is MDHEN and CDR2 SYDVKM. V dropped 6 bases and J dropped 8 bases, with 22 bases sitting between them. CDR3 region: CASSSHTFALGGYTF. The CDR3 nucleotides are TGTGCCAGCAGCTCTCATACATTCGCCCTCGGGGGCTACACCTTC.

The chain recombines TRBV15 with TRBJ2-5, with a possible D match to TRBD2 (6 bases). Germline assignment: CDR1 LNHNV and CDR2 YYDKDF (reference sequence). The CDR3 covers 15 residues. Trimming removed 1 base at V and 5 bases at J, with 14 bases between. CDR3 sequence reads: CATSRVYGSGETQYF. The CDR3 DNA sequence: TGTGCCACCAGCAGAGTTTACGGGAGTGGGGAGACCCAGTACTTC.

The chain joins TRBV19 to TRBJ1-1, with TRBD1 matching over 8 bases. Per germline, CDR1 LNHDA and CDR2 SQIVND (reference sequence). This CDR3 comprises 14 residues. The V and J ends lost 7 bases and 1 base, in that order; junction bases with no gene match: 5. Written as DNA, the CDR3 is TGTGCCAGTAACCCGACAGGGGCGAACACTGAAGCTTTCTTT. Encoded protein: CASNPTGANTEAFF.

This rearrangement joins TRBV2 to TRBJ2-3; TRBD1 matches at 9 bases. Germline CDR1 and CDR2: SNHLY and FYNNEI. J gave up 4 bases and V 6 bases, and 8 bases lay outside the gene matches. The CDR3 is made up of 15 amino acids. CDR3: CASRRTQGAADTQYF. CDR3 DNA sequence: TGTGCCAGCAGAAGAACACAGGGGGCTGCAGATACGCAGTATTTT.

The chain links TRBV27 to TRBJ1-3, with D unclear. CDR3 length: 11 residues. The germline V and J ends were trimmed by 8 bases and 4 bases, with 6 bases remaining between them. Germline assignment: CDR1 MNHEY and CDR2 SMNVEV (reference sequence). The CDR3: CASVGGNTIYF. Here the CDR3 DNA reads TGTGCCAGCGTCGGGGGAAACACCATATATTTT.

This clone was seen a few times. The chain combines TRBV30 with TRBJ1-6; D is perhaps TRBD1 (6 bases). CDR1 is GTSNPN and CDR2 is SVGIG in the germline V gene (reference sequence). There are 16 residues in the CDR3. The V end was cut by 3 bases, the J end by 9 bases, with 21 bases between. Here the CDR3 reads CAWRSVKGQYGSPLHF. DNA for the CDR3: TGTGCCTGGAGGTCGGTCAAAGGACAGTACGGTTCACCCCTCCACTTT.

This chain uses TRBV18 with TRBJ2-5; TRBD1 aligns across 10 bases. The CDR3 sequence is 15 residues long. V lost 6 bases to trimming and J lost 4 bases; unmatched junction nucleotides: 8. Germline-derived CDR1 and CDR2 are KGHSH and LQKENI. CDR3 residues: CASSAGQGSGETQYF. The CDR3, as DNA: TGTGCCAGCTCGGCGGGACAGGGGTCAGGAGAGACCCAGTACTTC. The full variable domain, its missing parts supplied by reference TRBV18 and TRBJ2-5, is NAGVMQNPRHLVRRRGQEARLRCSPMKGHSHVYWYRQLPEEGLKFMVYLQKENIIDESGMPKERFSAEFPKEGPSILRIQQVVRGDSAAYFCASSAGQGSGETQYFGPGTRLLVL.

The rearrangement joins TRBV10-2 to TRBJ2-7, with 9 bases fitting TRBD1. The CDR3 spans 12 residues. Germline V gene lookup returns CDR1 WSHSY and CDR2 SAAADI. The junction had 4 bases not matched to a gene; V was cut back by 8 bases and J by 5 bases. The DNA of the CDR3 is TGCGCCAGCTTAGGACAGGGGAACGAGCAGTACTTC. Its protein product is CASLGQGNEQYF.

This rearrangement joins TRBV19 to TRBJ2-2, with D possibly being TRBD2 (6 bases). V was clipped by 7 bases and J by 0 bases, with 12 bases between them. CDR3 size: 15 residues. Germline V gene sequence: CDR1 LNHDA, CDR2 SQIVND (reference sequence). In nucleotides, the CDR3 is TGTGCCAGTATGGGGGGACCGACGAACACCGGGGAGCTGTTTTTT. This gives the protein CASMGGPTNTGELFF.

The rearrangement links TRBV4-1 to TRBJ2-2; 7 bases line up with TRBD2. Germline CDR1 is MGHRA and CDR2 is YSYEKL. With 0 bases clipped from V and 13 bases from J, the junction kept 11 bases outside the gene matches. The CDR3 totals 15 residues. The CDR3 region has the DNA TGCGCCAGCAGCCAAGATGGCGGGGGAGGGGTGACGCTGTTTTTT. It is translated as CASSQDGGGGVTLFF.

This clone was observed once. The rearrangement uses TRBV2 and TRBJ2-1; no reliable D call. Germline CDR1 SNHLY, CDR2 FYNNEI. The V and J ends lost 11 bases and 0 bases respectively, with 14 bases between them. This CDR3 has 14 amino acids. The CDR3 DNA follows: TGTGCCTCCCCCCGCGGTAGCTCCTACAATGAGCAGTTCTTC. It specifies CASPRGSSYNEQFF.

Only one count was recorded for this clone. This chain connects TRBV19 to TRBJ2-7; TRBD2 agrees at 8 bases. V shed 3 bases, J shed 3 bases, and the junction held 7 bases outside the gene matches. Germline V gene data show CDR1 as LNHDA and CDR2 as SQIVND (reference sequence). CDR3 size: 15 residues. CDR3 bases: TGTGCCAGTAGTATGTTCGCGGCGGGGGGCTACGAGCAGTACTTC. Encoded protein: CASSMFAAGGYEQYF.

The CDR3 is CASSLGLAGYSYEQYF. In DNA, the CDR3 is TGTGCCAGCAGTTTGGGACTAGCGGGATACTCCTACGAGCAGTACTTC. V usage is TRBV6-5 and J usage is TRBJ2-7, with TRBD2 matching over 13 bases. The CDR3 has 16 amino acids. The junction had 3 bases not matched to a gene; V was cut back by 4 bases and J by 0 bases. The germline CDR1 and CDR2 sequences are MNHEY and SVGAGI.